This entry describes one TCR beta chain. Stated treatment: oral pan-JAK inhibitor, 5-10 mg twice daily. Cell sorting was applied to PBMCs, and CD4+ and CD8+ T cells were collected. This entry belongs to a study of CD8+ T cells in alopecia areata. Study-level background: Patients in the treated group were given tofacitinib by mouth, 5 to 10 mg twice a day. The protocol delivered tofacitinib for 6 to 18 months, then withdrew it for 6 months.

cDNA reverse transcribed from extracted RNA served as the sequencing template. This table comes from immunoSEQ multiplex PCR, and its TCRdb copy is limited to in-frame clones, with some not included. The data contain over 150,000 clones, about 53% of them seen just once; the ten biggest clones take up approximately 10%. Germline CDR1 and CDR2: LGHNA and YSLEER. With 4 bases clipped from V and 7 bases from J, the junction kept 12 bases outside the gene matches. The CDR3 consists of 16 residues. The specimen comprised CD8+ T cells sorted from blood, sampled at week 24, from a patient treated with tofacitinib. This clonotype was obtained from a human donor with alopecia areata. The rearrangement uses TRBV4-3 and TRBJ2-7; 11 bases agree with TRBD2. In DNA, the CDR3 is TGCGCCAGCAGCCCCCGGGGTAGCGGGGGGGCATGGGAGCAGTACTTC. Translating it yields CASSPRGSGGAWEQYF.